The clone carrying this TCR beta chain was seen a few times. The repertoire was sequenced with immunoSEQ multiplex PCR; TCRdb's copy has only in-frame clones and lacks some. In the table there are approximately 580,000 clones, approximately 78% of which are singletons. This specimen comes from a study of shared T cell receptors in the human thymus. These records were also assigned to another study, of human thymus T cells.

The clonotype originates from a boy younger than two with a congenital heart defect. Sequencing used thymocytes.

CDR3 nucleotides: TGTGCCATCAGGAACGCCCAGGGGCCCCTTTCCTCTGGGGCCAACGTCCTGACTTTC. It yields the protein CAIRNAQGPLSSGANVLTF. The chain recombines TRBV10-3 with TRBJ2-6; TRBD1 is a possible D gene (6 bases). The V gene lost 6 bases and the J gene lost 0 bases, with 21 bases spanning the gap. The CDR3 has 19 amino acids. Germline V gene lookup returns CDR1 ENHRY and CDR2 SYGVKD.